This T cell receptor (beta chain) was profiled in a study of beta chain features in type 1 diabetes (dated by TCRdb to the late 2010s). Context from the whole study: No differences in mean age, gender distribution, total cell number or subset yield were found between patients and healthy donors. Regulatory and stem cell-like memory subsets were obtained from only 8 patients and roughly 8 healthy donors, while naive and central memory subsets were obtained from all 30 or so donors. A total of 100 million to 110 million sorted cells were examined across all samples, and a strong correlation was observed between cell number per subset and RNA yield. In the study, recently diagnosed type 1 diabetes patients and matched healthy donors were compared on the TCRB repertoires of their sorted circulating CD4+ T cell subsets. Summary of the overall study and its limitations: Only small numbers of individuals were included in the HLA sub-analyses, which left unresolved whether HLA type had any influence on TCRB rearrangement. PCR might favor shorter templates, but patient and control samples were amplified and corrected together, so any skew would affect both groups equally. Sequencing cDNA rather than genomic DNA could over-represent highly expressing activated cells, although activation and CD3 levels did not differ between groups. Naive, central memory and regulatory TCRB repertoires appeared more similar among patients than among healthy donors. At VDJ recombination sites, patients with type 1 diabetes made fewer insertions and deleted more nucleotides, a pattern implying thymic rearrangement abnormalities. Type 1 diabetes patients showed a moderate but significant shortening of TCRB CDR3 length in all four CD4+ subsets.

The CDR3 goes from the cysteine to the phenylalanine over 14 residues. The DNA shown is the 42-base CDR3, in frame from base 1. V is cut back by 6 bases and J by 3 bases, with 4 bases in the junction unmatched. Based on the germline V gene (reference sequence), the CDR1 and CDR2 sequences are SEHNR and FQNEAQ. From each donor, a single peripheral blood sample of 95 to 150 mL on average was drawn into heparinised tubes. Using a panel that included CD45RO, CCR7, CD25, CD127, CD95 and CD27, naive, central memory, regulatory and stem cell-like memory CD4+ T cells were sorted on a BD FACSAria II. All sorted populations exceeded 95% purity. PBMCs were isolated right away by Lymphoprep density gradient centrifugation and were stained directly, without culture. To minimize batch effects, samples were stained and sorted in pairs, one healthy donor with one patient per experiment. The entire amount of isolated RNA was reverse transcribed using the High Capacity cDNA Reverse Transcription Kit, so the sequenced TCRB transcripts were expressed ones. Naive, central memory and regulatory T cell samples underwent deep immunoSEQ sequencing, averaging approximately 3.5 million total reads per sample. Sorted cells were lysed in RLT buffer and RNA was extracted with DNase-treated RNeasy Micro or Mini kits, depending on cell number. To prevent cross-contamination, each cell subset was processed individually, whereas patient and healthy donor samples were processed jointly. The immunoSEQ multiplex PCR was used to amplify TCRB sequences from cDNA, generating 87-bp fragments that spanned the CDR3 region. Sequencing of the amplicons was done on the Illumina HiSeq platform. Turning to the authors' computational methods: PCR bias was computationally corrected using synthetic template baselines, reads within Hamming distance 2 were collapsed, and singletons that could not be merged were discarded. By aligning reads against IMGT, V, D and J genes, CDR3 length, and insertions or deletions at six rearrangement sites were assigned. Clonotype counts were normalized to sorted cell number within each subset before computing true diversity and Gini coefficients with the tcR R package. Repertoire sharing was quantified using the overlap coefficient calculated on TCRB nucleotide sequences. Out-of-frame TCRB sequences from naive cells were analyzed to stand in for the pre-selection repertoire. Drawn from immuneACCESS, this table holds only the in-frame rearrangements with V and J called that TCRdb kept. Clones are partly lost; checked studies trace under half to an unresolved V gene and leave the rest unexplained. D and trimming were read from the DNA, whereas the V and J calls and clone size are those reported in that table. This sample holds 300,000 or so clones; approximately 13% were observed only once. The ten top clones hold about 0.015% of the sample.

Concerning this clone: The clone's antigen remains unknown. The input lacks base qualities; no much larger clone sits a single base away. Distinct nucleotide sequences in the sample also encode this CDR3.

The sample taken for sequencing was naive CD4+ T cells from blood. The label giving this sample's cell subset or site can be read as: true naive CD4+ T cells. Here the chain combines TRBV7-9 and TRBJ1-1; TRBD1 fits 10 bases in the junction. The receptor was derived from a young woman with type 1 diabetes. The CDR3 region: CASSPGQGYTEAFF. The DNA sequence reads TGTGCCAGCAGTCCGGGACAGGGGTACACTGAAGCTTTCTTT.